These 4 T cell receptor beta chains originate from one sample sequenced in a study of cytomegalovirus exposure and HLA in healthy donors. PCR employed 60 Vbeta and 13 Jbeta primers. Sequenced by immunoSEQ multiplex PCR; TCRdb stores in-frame clones only, minus some. Here the sample spans roughly 150,000 clones, roughly 80% being singletons. What was sequenced was PBMCs. All receptors derive from a man younger than 45 in good health and CMV-seronegative.

V and J are TRBV7-8 and TRBJ2-2, with 8 bases identical to TRBD2. CDR1 and CDR2 from the germline V gene are SGHVS and FQNEAQ. The length of the CDR3 is 16 residues. With V trimmed by 1 base and J by 4 bases, 5 bases remained unmatched. Here the CDR3 reads CASSLDRLAGTGELFF. Written as DNA, the CDR3 is TGTGCCAGCAGCTTAGACCGCCTAGCGGGCACCGGGGAGCTGTTTTTT.

This chain joins TRBV19 and TRBJ1-5; 8 bases map to TRBD1. Germline V gene data show CDR1 as LNHDA and CDR2 as SQIVND (reference sequence). Losses at the gene ends were 3 bases for V and 5 bases for J; bases not matched to a gene: 0. The length of the CDR3 is 13 residues. The CDR3 sequence: CASSMTGDQPQHF. CDR3 sequence (DNA): TGTGCCAGTAGTATGACAGGGGATCAGCCCCAGCATTTT.

The chain links TRBV30 to TRBJ1-1; D perhaps matches TRBD1 (6 bases). This CDR3 contains 16 residues. The V end lost 2 bases, the J end lost 0 bases, and 16 bases lay between the germline ends. From germline, CDR1 is GTSNPN and CDR2 SVGIG (reference sequence). CDR3 sequence reads: CAWSIPDSYMNTEAFF. CDR3 in DNA: TGTGCCTGGAGTATCCCGGACAGCTACATGAACACTGAAGCTTTCTTT.

This sequence joins TRBV5-1 and TRBJ2-3; tentative D call: TRBD2 (5 bases). The CDR3 length is 16 residues. V was shortened by 0 bases and J by 3 bases, with 14 bases between the two germline ends. Germline V gene lookup returns CDR1 SGHRS and CDR2 YFSETQ. CDR3 amino acids: CASSLEGSAITDTQYF. The DNA of the CDR3 is TGCGCCAGCAGCTTGGAAGGTAGCGCAATTACAGATACGCAGTATTTT.